Below, 3 T cell receptor beta chains from the same sample are listed, as sequenced in a study of shared clonotypes between healthy human individuals. Profiling relied on immunoSEQ multiplex PCR, and the TCRdb table lists in-frame clones only, not all of them. The table lists 730,000 or so clones, approximately 75% of them singletons, with under 2% in the top ten. The sample comprised memory CD4+ T cells sorted from blood. Stated subset: CD45RA-negative fraction. The receptor source for this set is a woman under 40 in good health.

This clone has a single count. The V and J genes are TRBV5-4 and TRBJ2-2; D is ambiguous. Germline CDR1 reads SGHNT; CDR2 reads YYREEE (reference sequence). V was shortened by 0 bases and J by 7 bases, with 4 bases between the two germline ends. The CDR3 has 12 amino acids. Here the CDR3 reads CASSLAFGELFF. CDR3 in DNA: TGTGCCAGCAGCTTGGCGTTCGGGGAGCTGTTTTTT. Full variable domain (rest looked up from reference TRBV5-4 and TRBJ2-2): ETGVTQSPTHLIKTRGQQVTLRCSSQSGHNTVSWYQQALGQGPQFIFQYYREEENGRGNFPPRFSGLQFPNYSSELNVNALELDDSALYLCASSLAFGELFFGEGSRLTVL.

This chain links TRBV2 with TRBJ2-5; 7 bases align to TRBD1. Trimming removed 7 bases from V and 4 bases from J; junction bases left unmatched: 3. The CDR3 is 12 amino acids. CDR1 is SNHLY, CDR2 FYNNEI, per germline. In nucleotides, the CDR3 is TGTGCCAGCAAAGGGGGCGGAGAGACCCAGTACTTC. Its translation is CASKGGGETQYF.

The J gene is TRBJ2-3, the V gene TRBV27; 10 bases line up with TRBD1. Germline CDR1 reads MNHEY; CDR2 reads SMNVEV (reference sequence). Unmatched junction bases numbered 18, after V lost 7 bases and J lost 2 bases. The length of the CDR3 is 19 residues. The chain's CDR3 is CASKRQGARGRIPTDTQYF. The CDR3 DNA sequence: TGTGCCAGCAAGCGACAGGGGGCGCGTGGACGCATACCCACAGATACGCAGTATTTT.